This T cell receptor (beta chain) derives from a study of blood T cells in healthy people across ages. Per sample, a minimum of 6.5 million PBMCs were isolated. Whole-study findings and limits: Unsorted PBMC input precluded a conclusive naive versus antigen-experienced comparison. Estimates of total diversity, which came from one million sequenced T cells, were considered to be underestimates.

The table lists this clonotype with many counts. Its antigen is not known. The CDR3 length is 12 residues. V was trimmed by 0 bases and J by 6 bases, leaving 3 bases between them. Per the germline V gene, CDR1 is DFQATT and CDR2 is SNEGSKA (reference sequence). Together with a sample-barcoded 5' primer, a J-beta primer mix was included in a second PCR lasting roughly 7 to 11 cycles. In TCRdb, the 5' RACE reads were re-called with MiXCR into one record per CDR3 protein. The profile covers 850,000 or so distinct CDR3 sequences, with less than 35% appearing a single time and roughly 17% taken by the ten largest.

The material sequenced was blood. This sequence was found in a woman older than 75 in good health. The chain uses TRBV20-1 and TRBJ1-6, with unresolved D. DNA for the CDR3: TGCAGTGCTAGAGATCGTAATTCACCCCTCCACTTT. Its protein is CSARDRNSPLHF.